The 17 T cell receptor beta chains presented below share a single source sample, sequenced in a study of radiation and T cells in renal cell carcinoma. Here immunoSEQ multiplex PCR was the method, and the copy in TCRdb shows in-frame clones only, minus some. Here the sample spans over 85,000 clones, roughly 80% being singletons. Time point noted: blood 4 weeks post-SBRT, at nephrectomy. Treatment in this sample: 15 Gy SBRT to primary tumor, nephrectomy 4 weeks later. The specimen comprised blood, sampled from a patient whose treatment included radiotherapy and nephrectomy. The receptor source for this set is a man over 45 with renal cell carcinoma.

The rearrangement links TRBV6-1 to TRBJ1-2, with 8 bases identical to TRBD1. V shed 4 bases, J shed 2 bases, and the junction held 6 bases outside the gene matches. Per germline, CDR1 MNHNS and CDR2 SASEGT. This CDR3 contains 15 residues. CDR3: CASSGGRTGNYGYTF. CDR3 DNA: TGTGCCAGCAGTGGGGGAAGGACAGGGAACTATGGCTACACCTTC.

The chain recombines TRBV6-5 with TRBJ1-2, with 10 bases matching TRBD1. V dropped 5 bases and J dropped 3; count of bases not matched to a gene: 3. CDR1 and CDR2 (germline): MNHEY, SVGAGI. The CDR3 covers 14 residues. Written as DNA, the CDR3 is TGTGCCAGCAGTCGGACAGGGGGGCACTATGGCTACACCTTC. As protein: CASSRTGGHYGYTF.

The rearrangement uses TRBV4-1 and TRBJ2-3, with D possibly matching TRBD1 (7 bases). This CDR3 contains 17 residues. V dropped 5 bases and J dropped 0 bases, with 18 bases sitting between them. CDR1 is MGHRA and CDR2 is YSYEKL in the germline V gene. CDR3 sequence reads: CASSYAGGTVSTDTQYF. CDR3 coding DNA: TGCGCCAGCAGCTACGCCGGCGGGACAGTGAGCACAGATACGCAGTATTTT.

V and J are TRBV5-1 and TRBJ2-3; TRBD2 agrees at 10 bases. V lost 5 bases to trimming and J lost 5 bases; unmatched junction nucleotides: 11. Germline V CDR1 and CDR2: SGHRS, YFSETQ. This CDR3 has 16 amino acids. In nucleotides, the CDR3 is TGCGCCAGCAGTCGGACTAGCGGCTTAGGAGGAGATACGCAGTATTTT. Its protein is CASSRTSGLGGDTQYF.

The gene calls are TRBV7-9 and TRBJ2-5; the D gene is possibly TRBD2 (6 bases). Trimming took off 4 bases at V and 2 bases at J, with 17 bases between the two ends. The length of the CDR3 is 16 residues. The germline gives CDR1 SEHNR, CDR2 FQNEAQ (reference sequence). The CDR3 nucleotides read TGTGCCAGCAGCTGGGCTGGGGCGCGGGGACAAGAGACCCAGTACTTC. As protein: CASSWAGARGQETQYF. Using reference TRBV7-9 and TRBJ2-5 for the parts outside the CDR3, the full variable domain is DTGVSQNPRHKITKRGQNVTFRCDPISEHNRLYWYRQTLGQGPEFLTYFQNEAQLEKSRLLSDRFSAERPKGSFSTLEIQRTEQGDSAMYLCASSWAGARGQETQYFGPGTRLLVL.

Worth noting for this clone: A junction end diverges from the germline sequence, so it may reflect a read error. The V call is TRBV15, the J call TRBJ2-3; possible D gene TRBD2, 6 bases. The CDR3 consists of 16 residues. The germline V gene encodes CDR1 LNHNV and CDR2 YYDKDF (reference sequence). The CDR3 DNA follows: TGTGCCACCAGCAGAACCCGACTGACAAACCCTGAGGAGGGGAGTTTT. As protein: CATSRTRLTNPEEGSF.

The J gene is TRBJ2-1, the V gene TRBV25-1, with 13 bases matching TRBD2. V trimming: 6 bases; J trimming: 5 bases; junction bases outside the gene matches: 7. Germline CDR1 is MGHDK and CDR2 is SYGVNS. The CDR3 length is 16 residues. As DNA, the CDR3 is TGTGCCAGCAGGGAGGGACTAGCGGGAACCCACAATGAGCAGTTCTTC. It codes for CASREGLAGTHNEQFF.

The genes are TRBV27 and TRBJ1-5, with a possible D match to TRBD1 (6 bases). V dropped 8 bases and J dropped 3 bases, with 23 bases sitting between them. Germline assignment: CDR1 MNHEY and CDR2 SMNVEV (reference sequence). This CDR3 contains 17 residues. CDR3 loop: CASAMGTPIFNNQPQHF. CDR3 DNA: TGTGCCAGCGCTATGGGGACACCCATATTCAACAATCAGCCCCAGCATTTT.

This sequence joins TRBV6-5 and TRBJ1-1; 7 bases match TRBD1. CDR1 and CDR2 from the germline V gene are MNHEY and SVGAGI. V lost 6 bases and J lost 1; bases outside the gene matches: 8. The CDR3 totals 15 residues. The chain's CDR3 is CASSVQGLGNTEAFF. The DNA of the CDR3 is TGTGCCAGCAGCGTACAGGGGTTAGGGAACACTGAAGCTTTCTTT.

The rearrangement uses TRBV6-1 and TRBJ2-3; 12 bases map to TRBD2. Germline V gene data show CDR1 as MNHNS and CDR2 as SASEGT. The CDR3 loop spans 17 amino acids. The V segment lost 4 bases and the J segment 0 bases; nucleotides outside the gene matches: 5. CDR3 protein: CASSGGTSGFSTDTQYF. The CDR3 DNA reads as TGTGCCAGCAGTGGCGGGACTAGCGGGTTTAGCACAGATACGCAGTATTTT.

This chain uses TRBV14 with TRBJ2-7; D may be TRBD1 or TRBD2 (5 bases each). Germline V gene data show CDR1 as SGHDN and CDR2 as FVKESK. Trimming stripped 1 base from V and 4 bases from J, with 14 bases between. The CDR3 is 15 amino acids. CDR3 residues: CASSQVIAREYEQYF. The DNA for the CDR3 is TGTGCCAGCAGCCAAGTAATCGCCAGGGAGTACGAGCAGTACTTC.

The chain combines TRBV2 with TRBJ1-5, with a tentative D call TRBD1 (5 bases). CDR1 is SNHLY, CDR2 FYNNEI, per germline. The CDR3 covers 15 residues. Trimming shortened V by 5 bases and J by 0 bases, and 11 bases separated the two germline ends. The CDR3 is CASSLTTVSNQPQHF. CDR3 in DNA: TGTGCCAGCAGTCTAACGACAGTTAGCAATCAGCCCCAGCATTTT.

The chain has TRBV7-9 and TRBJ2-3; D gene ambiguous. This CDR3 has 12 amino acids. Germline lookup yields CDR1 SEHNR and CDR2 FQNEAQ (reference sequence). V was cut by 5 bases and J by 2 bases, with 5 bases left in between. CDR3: CASSPSTDTQYF. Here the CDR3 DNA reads TGTGCCAGCAGCCCCTCCACAGATACGCAGTATTTT.

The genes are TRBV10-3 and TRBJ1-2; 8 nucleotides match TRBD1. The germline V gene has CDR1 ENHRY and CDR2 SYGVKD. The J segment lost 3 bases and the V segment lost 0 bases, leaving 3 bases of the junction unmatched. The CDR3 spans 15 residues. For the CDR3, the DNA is TGTGCCATCAGTGAGTCGTCAGGGGGCGACTATGGCTACACCTTC. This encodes CAISESSGGDYGYTF.

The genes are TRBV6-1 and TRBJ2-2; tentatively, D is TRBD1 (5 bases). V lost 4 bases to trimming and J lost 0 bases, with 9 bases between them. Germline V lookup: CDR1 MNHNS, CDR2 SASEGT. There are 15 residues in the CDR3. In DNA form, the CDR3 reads TGTGCCAGCAGTGTTGCAGGGCCGAACACCGGGGAGCTGTTTTTT. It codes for CASSVAGPNTGELFF.

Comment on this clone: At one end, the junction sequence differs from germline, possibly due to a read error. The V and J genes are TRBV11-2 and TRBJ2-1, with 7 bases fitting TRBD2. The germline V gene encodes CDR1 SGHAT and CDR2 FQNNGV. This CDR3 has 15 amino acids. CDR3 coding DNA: TGTGCTAGCAGCTTAGAAGGCGGGAGCTACAATGAGCAGTTCTTC. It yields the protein CASSLEGGSYNEQFF.

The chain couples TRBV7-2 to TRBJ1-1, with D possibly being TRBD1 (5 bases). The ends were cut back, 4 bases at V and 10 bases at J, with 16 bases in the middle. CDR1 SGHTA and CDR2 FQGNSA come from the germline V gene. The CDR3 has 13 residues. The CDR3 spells CASSWGGSSRAFF. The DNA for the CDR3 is TGTGCCAGCAGCTGGGGGGGGAGTTCTAGAGCTTTCTTT.